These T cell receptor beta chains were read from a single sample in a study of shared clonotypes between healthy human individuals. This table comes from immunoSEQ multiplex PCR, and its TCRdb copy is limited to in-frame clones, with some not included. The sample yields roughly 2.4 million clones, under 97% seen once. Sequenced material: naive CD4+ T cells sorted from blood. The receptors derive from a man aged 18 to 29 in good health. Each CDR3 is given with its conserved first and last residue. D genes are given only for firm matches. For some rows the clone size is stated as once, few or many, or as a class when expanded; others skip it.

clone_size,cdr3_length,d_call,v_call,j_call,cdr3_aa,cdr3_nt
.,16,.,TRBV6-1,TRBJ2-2,CASSAGSNANTGELFF,TGTGCCAGCAGTGCCGGGTCCAACGCGAACACCGGGGAGCTGTTTTTT
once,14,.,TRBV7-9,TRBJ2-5,CASGLSGAEETQYF,TGTGCCAGCGGACTTTCAGGGGCGGAAGAGACCCAGTACTTC
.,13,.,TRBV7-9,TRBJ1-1,CASSLEINTEAFF,TGTGCCAGCAGCTTAGAAATCAACACTGAAGCTTTCTTT
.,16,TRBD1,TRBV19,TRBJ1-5,CASSPGQALSNQPQHF,TGTGCCAGTAGTCCTGGACAGGCCCTTAGCAATCAGCCCCAGCATTTT
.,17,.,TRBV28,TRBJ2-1,CASSPIGSAGSYNEQFF,TGTGCCAGCAGTCCCATAGGTTCCGCGGGCTCCTACAATGAGCAGTTCTTC
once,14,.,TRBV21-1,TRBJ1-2,CASSFMGQEYGYTF,TGTGCCAGCAGCTTCATGGGACAGGAGTATGGCTACACCTTC
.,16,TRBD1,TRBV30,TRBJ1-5,CAWSGGTGGANQPQHF,TGTGCCTGGAGTGGCGGGACAGGGGGTGCCAATCAGCCCCAGCATTTT
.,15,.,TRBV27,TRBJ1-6,CASSPVGPPNSPLHF,TGTGCCAGCAGTCCAGTGGGGCCGCCGAATTCACCCCTCCACTTT
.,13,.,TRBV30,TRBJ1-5,CAWRPDSNQPQHF,TGTGCCTGGAGGCCAGATAGCAATCAGCCCCAGCATTTT
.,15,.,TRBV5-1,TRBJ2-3,CASSLGDLVTDTQYF,TGCGCCAGCAGCTTGGGGGACCTGGTGACAGATACGCAGTATTTT
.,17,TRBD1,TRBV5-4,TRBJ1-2,CASSLTTGGPIGYGYTF,TGTGCCAGCAGCTTGACGACAGGGGGACCCATAGGGTATGGCTACACCTTC
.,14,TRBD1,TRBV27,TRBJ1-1,CASSPRTGNTEAFF,TGTGCCAGCAGTCCCCGGACAGGCAACACTGAAGCTTTCTTT
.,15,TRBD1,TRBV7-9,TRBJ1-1,CASSLGSGGFTEAFF,TGTGCCAGCAGCTTAGGGTCAGGGGGATTCACTGAAGCTTTCTTT
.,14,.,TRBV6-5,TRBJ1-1,CASSYAVMNTEAFF,TGTGCCAGCAGTTACGCCGTAATGAACACTGAAGCTTTCTTT
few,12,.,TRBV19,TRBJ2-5,CASSMVGETQYF,TGTGCCAGTAGTATGGTGGGAGAGACCCAGTACTTC
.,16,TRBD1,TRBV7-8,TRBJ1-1,CASSLVGAGGYTEAFF,TGTGCCAGCAGCTTAGTAGGGGCAGGGGGGTACACTGAAGCTTTCTTT
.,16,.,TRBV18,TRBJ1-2,CASSPSTTTEFYGYTF,TGTGCCAGCTCACCATCTACGACGACAGAGTTCTATGGCTACACCTTC
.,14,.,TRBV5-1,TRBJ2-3,CASSLGGRTDTQYF,TGCGCCAGCAGCTTGGGAGGGCGCACAGATACGCAGTATTTT
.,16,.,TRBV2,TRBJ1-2,CASTDYWRGGDYGYTF,TGTGCCAGCACCGACTATTGGCGGGGGGGAGACTATGGCTACACCTTC
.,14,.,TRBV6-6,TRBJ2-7,CASSPQGSTYEQYF,TGTGCCAGCAGTCCCCAGGGGTCGACCTACGAGCAGTACTTC
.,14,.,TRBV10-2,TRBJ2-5,CASSESMGRQTQYF,TGCGCCAGCAGTGAGTCGATGGGCCGACAGACCCAGTACTTC
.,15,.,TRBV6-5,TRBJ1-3,CASSREGGVRNTIYF,TGTGCCAGCAGCCGTGAGGGGGGTGTTCGAAACACCATATATTTT
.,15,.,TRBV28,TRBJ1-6,CASSLPGTGNSPLHF,TGTGCCAGCAGCTTACCCGGGACGGGGAATTCACCCCTCCACTTT
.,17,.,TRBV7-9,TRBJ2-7,CASSFMSRVGPTYEQYF,TGTGCCAGCAGCTTTATGTCGCGGGTAGGGCCTACCTACGAGCAGTACTTC
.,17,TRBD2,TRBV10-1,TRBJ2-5,CASSEGGSGRRQETQYF,TGCGCCAGCAGTGAGGGGGGTAGCGGGAGGCGGCAAGAGACCCAGTACTTC
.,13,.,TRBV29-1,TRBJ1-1,CSCARTTDTEAFF,TGCAGCTGCGCAAGGACGACGGACACTGAAGCTTTCTTT
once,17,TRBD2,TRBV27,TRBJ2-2,CASSSRTSGTNTGELFF,TGTGCCAGCAGTTCGCGGACTAGCGGGACGAACACCGGGGAGCTGTTTTTT
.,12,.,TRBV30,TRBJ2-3,CAWSGLGDTQYF,TGTGCCTGGAGTGGCCTCGGGGACACGCAGTATTTT
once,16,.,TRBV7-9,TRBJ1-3,CASSLVTGERGNTIYF,TGTGCCAGCAGCTTAGTAACTGGAGAACGTGGAAACACCATATATTTT
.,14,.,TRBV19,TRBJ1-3,CASSIGSSGNTIYF,TGTGCCAGTAGTATAGGGAGCTCTGGAAACACCATATATTTT
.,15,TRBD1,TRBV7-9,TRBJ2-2,CASSLGQGKAGELFF,TGTGCCAGCAGCTTGGGACAGGGGAAGGCTGGGGAGCTGTTTTTT
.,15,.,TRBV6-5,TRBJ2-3,CASSYSSAGPDTQYF,TGTGCCAGCAGTTACTCGTCCGCAGGCCCAGATACGCAGTATTTT
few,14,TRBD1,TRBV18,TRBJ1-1,CASSSGQGGSEAFF,TGTGCCAGCTCATCGGGACAGGGAGGCTCTGAAGCTTTCTTT
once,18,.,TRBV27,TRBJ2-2,CASSFRDRARESTGELFF,TGTGCCAGCAGTTTCAGGGATAGGGCCCGGGAGTCCACCGGGGAGCTGTTTTTT
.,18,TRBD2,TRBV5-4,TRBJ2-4,CASSLVAGGPTAKNIQYF,TGTGCCAGCAGCTTGGTTGCGGGGGGGCCAACAGCCAAAAACATTCAGTACTTC
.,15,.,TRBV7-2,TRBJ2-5,CASSLIGGAPGTQYF,TGTGCCAGCAGCTTAATTGGGGGGGCCCCTGGGACCCAGTACTTC
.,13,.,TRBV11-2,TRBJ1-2,CASSARQGGDYTF,TGTGCCAGCAGCGCCCGGCAGGGAGGAGACTACACCTTC
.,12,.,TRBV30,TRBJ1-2,CAWTPLVEGYTF,TGTGCCTGGACCCCCCTCGTGGAGGGCTACACCTTC
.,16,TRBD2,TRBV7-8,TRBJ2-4,CASSLLGGLAKNIQYF,TGTGCCAGCAGCTTACTCGGGGGGTTAGCCAAAAACATTCAGTACTTC
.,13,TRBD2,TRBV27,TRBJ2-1,CASSWRLANEQFF,TGTGCCAGCAGTTGGCGACTAGCCAATGAGCAGTTCTTC
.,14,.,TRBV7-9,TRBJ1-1,CASSLGGVDTEAFF,TGTGCCAGCAGCTTAGGAGGGGTGGACACTGAAGCTTTCTTT
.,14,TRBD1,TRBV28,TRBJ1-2,CASSLRTGGHGYTF,TGTGCCAGCAGTCTAAGGACAGGGGGCCATGGCTACACCTTC
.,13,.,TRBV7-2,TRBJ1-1,CASSLETSGGAFF,TGTGCCAGCAGCTTAGAGACTTCCGGGGGAGCTTTCTTT
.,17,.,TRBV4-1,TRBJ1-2,CASSQDLWQRELYGYTF,TGCGCCAGCAGCCAAGATTTGTGGCAGCGGGAGTTGTATGGCTACACCTTC
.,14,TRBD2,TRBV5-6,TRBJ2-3,CASSLDSGGDTQYF,TGTGCCAGCAGCTTGGATAGCGGGGGAGATACGCAGTATTTT
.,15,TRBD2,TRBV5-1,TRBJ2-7,CASSILAGATYEQYF,TGCGCCAGCAGCATACTAGCGGGGGCTACCTACGAGCAGTACTTC
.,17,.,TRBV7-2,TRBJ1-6,CASSLVSGWGLNSPLHF,TGTGCCAGCAGCTTAGTCTCGGGTTGGGGCCTTAATTCACCCCTCCACTTT
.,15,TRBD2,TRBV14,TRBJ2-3,CASSRGLAGGPGQYF,TGTGCCAGCAGCCGCGGACTAGCGGGAGGGCCTGGGCAGTATTTT
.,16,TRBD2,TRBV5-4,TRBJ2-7,CASSWTTSGRPYEQYF,TGTGCCAGCAGCTGGACGACTAGCGGGAGACCCTACGAGCAGTACTTC
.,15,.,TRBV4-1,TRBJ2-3,CASRQLSGYTDTQYF,TGCGCCAGCAGGCAATTGTCTGGCTACACAGATACGCAGTATTTT
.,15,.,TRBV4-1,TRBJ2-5,CASSQGDRNQETQYF,TGCGCCAGCAGCCAAGGAGACAGGAACCAAGAGACCCAGTACTTC
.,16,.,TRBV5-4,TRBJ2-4,CASSLRGEGAKNIQYF,TGTGCCAGCAGCCTGAGGGGTGAGGGGGCCAAAAACATTCAGTACTTC